The entry below describes one T cell receptor (beta chain). Its specificity is unknown. This sample is part of a study of cytomegalovirus exposure and HLA in healthy donors. In the study overall: Out of 398 genotyped donors, less than 90% belonged to the Caucasian-associated ancestry cluster.

The PCR ran on 60 Vbeta and 13 Jbeta primers. Profiling relied on immunoSEQ multiplex PCR, and the TCRdb table lists in-frame clones only, not all of them. The sample has about 100,000 clones, approximately 74% seen once. General observations from the study: Productive status was seen about 87% or about 30% of the time for most TCR beta V segments in an earlier analysis.

Unmatched junction bases numbered 9, after V lost 4 bases and J lost 4 bases. This CDR3 has 15 amino acids. CDR1 and CDR2 from the germline V gene are SGHTA and FQGNSA. The sequencing input was PBMCs. This receptor was obtained from a woman in her forties in good health and CMV-seronegative. The chain combines TRBV7-2 with TRBJ2-5, with 7 bases lining up with TRBD1. CDR3 coding DNA: TGTGCCAGCAGCTCGTACGACAGGGTCGTAGAGACCCAGTACTTC. Translating it yields CASSSYDRVVETQYF.